This T cell receptor beta chain was found in a study of monozygotic twins with inflammatory bowel disease. CDR1 and CDR2 (germline): SEHNR, FQNEAQ (reference sequence). CDR3 length equals 15 residues. TCRdb processed the 5' RACE reads again and assigns one entry to each CDR3 protein, with no DNA. The sample holds some 170,000 distinct CDR3 sequences. This receptor was obtained from a human donor with ulcerative colitis or Crohn's disease, or a healthy co-twin of an affected twin (not recorded which). Sequencing was carried out using blood. The rearrangement links TRBV7-9 to TRBJ2-4; TCRdb outputs TRBD1, but without DNA this stays unchecked. CDR3 sequence: CASSLSGHLSDIQYF.